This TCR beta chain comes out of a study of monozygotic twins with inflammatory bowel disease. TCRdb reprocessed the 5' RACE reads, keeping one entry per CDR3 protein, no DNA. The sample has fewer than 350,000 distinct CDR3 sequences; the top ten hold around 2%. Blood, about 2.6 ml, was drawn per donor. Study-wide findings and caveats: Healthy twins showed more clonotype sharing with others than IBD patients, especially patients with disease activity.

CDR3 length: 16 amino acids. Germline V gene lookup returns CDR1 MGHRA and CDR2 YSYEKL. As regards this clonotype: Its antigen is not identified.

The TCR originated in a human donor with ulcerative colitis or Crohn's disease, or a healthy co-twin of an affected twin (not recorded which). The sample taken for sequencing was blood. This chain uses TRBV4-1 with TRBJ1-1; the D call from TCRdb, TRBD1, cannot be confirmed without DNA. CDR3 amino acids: CASSRYATGVNTEAFF.